This TCR beta chain was captured in a study of T cells in Graves' hyperthyroidism and ophthalmopathy. Study context: Peripheral blood was collected at initial diagnosis, before any treatment. Study conclusions and caveats: Blood also contained most expanded thyroid clonotypes above 0.001.

At least ten counts were recorded for this clonotype. The antigen remains unidentified. TCR beta CDR3 sequences were amplified from RNA transcripts. HTBI primers were employed in a first-round RT-PCR of the TCR CDR3. TCRdb reprocessed the multiplex PCR reads via MiXCR and lists one record per CDR3 protein. The data show around 350,000 distinct CDR3 sequences, 15% to 20% seen once. CDR1 and CDR2 from the germline V gene are MNHNS and SASEGT. Germline trimming cut 0 bases from V and 4 bases from J; bases unmatched to any gene: 5. CDR3 size: 15 residues. Lactation, pregnancy, other autoimmune disease or uncontrolled infection led to exclusion of patients.

The sample consisted of blood. This chain uses TRBV6-1 with TRBJ1-1; 7 bases map to TRBD1. The source of this sequence is a young woman with Graves' hyperthyroidism. In nucleotides, the CDR3 is TGTGCCAGCAGTGAAGCGACAGGGACGATCACTGAAGCTTTCTTT. Translation: CASSEATGTITEAFF.